The T cell receptor beta chain under discussion was sequenced for a study of blood T cell repertoires in COVID-19. Overall study: Samples representing acute and convalescent COVID-19 were sourced from the United States, Italy and Spain. PBMCs, B-cell-depleted T cells, or T cells provided the cDNA or gDNA that made up the material.

The length of the CDR3 is 13 residues. V gave up 1 base and J gave up 5 bases; unmatched junction bases: 1. The V gene's germline CDR1 is MNHEY and CDR2 SVGAGI. Repertoires were generated with immunoSEQ multiplex PCR, while TCRdb's copy carries only in-frame clones and drops some. Found here are a few hundred thousand clones, approximately 82% of them singletons; the top ten hold over 4.5%. The chain carries TRBV6-5 and TRBJ1-1, with TRBD1 matching 7 bases. The receptor comes from a man aged 55 to 70 who had recovered from COVID-19. What was sequenced was peripheral blood. The CDR3, as DNA: TGTGCCAGCAGTTACTTGACAGGGACTGAAGCTTTCTTT. It encodes CASSYLTGTEAFF.